The next 10 T cell receptor beta chains were all read from a single sample in a study of cytomegalovirus exposure and HLA in healthy donors. The study ran its PCR with 60 Vbeta and 13 Jbeta primers. Assay used: immunoSEQ multiplex PCR; TCRdb lists only in-frame clones, some missing. The table shows around 100,000 clones, with around three quarters occurring only once. Specimen: PBMCs. The receptors stem from a woman aged 18-29 years in good health and CMV-seropositive.

The gene calls are TRBV7-9 and TRBJ1-2; 8 bases fit TRBD1. J lost 8 bases, V lost 5 bases, and 4 bases had no gene match. Looked up from germline, CDR1 is SEHNR and CDR2 is FQNEAQ (reference sequence). The CDR3 runs to 12 residues. CDR3 DNA: TGTGCCAGCAGCCCCCAGGGGGCAGGCTACACCTTC. This encodes CASSPQGAGYTF.

The CDR3 here is CASSPQTGTGANVLTF. DNA for the CDR3: TGTGCCAGCTCACCCCAAACAGGGACTGGGGCCAACGTCCTGACTTTC. The chain carries TRBV18 and TRBJ2-6; perhaps TRBD1 as D (6 bases). Germline loops: CDR1 KGHSH, CDR2 LQKENI. V lost 3 bases to trimming and J lost 2 bases, with 11 bases between them. This CDR3 has 16 residues.

CDR3: CASSFGGSEAFF. The CDR3 DNA follows: TGTGCCAGCAGCTTCGGGGGGTCTGAAGCTTTCTTT. The chain combines TRBV5-6 with TRBJ1-1; D is perhaps TRBD1 (5 bases). Germline CDR1 SGHDT, CDR2 YYEEEE. V lost 2 bases, J lost 6 bases, and 8 bases lay in between. The CDR3 spans 12 residues.

This clone has just a few counts. The chain has TRBV10-3 and TRBJ1-4, with D tentatively TRBD1 (6 bases). The CDR3 spans 14 residues. V gave up 3 bases and J gave up 8 bases, with 13 bases separating them. Germline CDR1 and CDR2: ENHRY and SYGVKD. In nucleotides, the CDR3 is TGTGCCATCAGTGAATCTCCTCAGGGGGAAAAACTGTTTTTT. Its translation: CAISESPQGEKLFF.

This rearrangement joins TRBV5-6 to TRBJ2-7, with 12 bases aligning to TRBD1. CDR1 SGHDT and CDR2 YYEEEE come from the germline V gene. The ends lost 5 bases at V and 5 bases at J; junction bases unmatched: 5. CDR3 length: 14 residues. CDR3 sequence: CASRGQGALDEQYF. Written as DNA, the CDR3 is TGTGCCAGCAGGGGACAGGGGGCGCTGGACGAGCAGTACTTC.

This clone was seen a few times. The chain links TRBV4-1 to TRBJ1-1; D is possibly TRBD1 (5 bases). CDR3 length: 14 amino acids. The V end was cut by 2 bases, the J end by 1 base, with 8 bases between. Looked up from germline, CDR1 is MGHRA and CDR2 is YSYEKL. CDR3 nucleotide sequence: TGCGCCAGCAGCCAAACCACAGGGAACACTGAAGCTTTCTTT. It translates to CASSQTTGNTEAFF.

This clone was observed a few times. The chain recombines TRBV19 with TRBJ2-6; D is perhaps TRBD2 (5 bases). The germline gives CDR1 LNHDA, CDR2 SQIVND (reference sequence). V lost 4 bases and J 0 bases, leaving 10 bases between the germline ends. The CDR3 is 16 residues long. CDR3 nucleotide sequence: TGTGCCAGTAGTAAGATCCGGGGCTCTGGGGCCAACGTCCTGACTTTC. Amino acid sequence: CASSKIRGSGANVLTF.

The chain has TRBV11-3 and TRBJ2-7; tentative D call: TRBD2 (6 bases). The CDR3 loop spans 14 amino acids. CDR1 and CDR2 from the germline V gene are SGHNT and YENEEA. V was shortened by 0 bases and J by 4 bases, with 10 bases between the two germline ends. The CDR3 sequence: CASSLDGGMYEQYF. The CDR3 nucleotides read TGTGCCAGCAGCTTAGATGGGGGGATGTACGAGCAGTACTTC. Together with reference TRBV11-3 and TRBJ2-7, the CDR3 gives the full variable domain: EAGVVQSPRYKIIEKKQPVAFWCNPISGHNTLYWYLQNLGQGPELLIRYENEEAVDDSQLPKDRFSAERLKGVDSTLKIQPAELGDSAVYLCASSLDGGMYEQYFGPGTRLTVT.

V and J are TRBV25-1 and TRBJ2-1; 7 positions match TRBD1. There are 16 residues in the CDR3. J was trimmed by 1 base and V by 4 bases; bases with no gene match: 7. Germline V gene lookup returns CDR1 MGHDK and CDR2 SYGVNS. CDR3 protein: CASSAPQGLSYNEQFF. CDR3 coding DNA: TGTGCCAGCAGTGCGCCACAGGGGTTATCCTACAATGAGCAGTTCTTC.

The chain uses TRBV29-1 and TRBJ2-7; TRBD1 agrees at 12 bases. The germline CDR1 and CDR2 sequences are SQVTM and ANQGSEA. With V trimmed by 1 base and J by 2 bases, 3 bases remained unmatched. There are 15 residues in the CDR3. This CDR3 reads CSVEGGTGGPYEQYF. CDR3 in DNA: TGCAGCGTTGAAGGGGGGACAGGGGGCCCCTACGAGCAGTACTTC.